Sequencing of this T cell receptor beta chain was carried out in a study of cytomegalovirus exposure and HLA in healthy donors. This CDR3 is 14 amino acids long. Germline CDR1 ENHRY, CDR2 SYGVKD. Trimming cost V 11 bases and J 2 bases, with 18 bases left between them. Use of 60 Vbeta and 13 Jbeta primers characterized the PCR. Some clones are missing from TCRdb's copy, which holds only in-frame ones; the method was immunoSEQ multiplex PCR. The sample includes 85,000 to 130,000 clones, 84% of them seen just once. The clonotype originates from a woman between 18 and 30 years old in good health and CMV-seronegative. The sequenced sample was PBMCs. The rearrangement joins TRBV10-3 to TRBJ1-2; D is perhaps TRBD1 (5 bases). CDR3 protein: CASAPTDGNYGYTF. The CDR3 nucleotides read TGTGCCTCCGCCCCGACAGACGGGAACTATGGCTACACCTTC.